The clone carrying this T cell receptor (beta chain) was counted only a few times. Its specificity is not known. A second PCR of roughly 7 to 11 cycles used a sample-barcoded 5' primer and a J-beta primer mix. One entry per CDR3 protein results from TCRdb running MiXCR on the 5' RACE reads. The data hold roughly 550,000 distinct CDR3 sequences, with 20% to 30% observed a single time. V gave up 5 bases and J gave up 2 bases, with 6 bases separating them. The germline gives CDR1 DFQATT, CDR2 SNEGSKA (reference sequence). This CDR3 contains 11 residues. The sample is drawn from a study of blood T cells in healthy people across ages. Study-wide results and limits: Roughly linear age-related decline in beta diversity appeared, significant by age roughly 40.

These same records also appear under a second study, on T cells of mothers and their children. From that report: Donation involved three healthy Caucasian mothers and the six children that they had. Over 8.5 million reads per mother and around 3 million per child were obtained.

The V call is TRBV20-1, the J call TRBJ2-5; D call uncertain. The receptor's source is a boy younger than 18 in good health. Sequenced: blood. CDR3 region: CSARRQETQYF. The CDR3 DNA sequence: TGCAGTGCTCGACGACAAGAGACCCAGTACTTC.